The T cell receptor beta chain described here comes from a study of CD8 T cells in Susac syndrome. TCR beta was sequenced from blood CD8+ and CD4+ T cells. The patients serving as multiple sclerosis controls were treatment-naive. They had stable or active relapsing-remitting disease and fulfilled revised McDonald criteria. The authors negatively isolated CD8+ and CD4+ T cells and FACS-enriched TEMRA cells. Roughly 0.5 to 1 ug RNA was reverse transcribed with random hexamers. TCR beta CDR3 was amplified by immunoSEQ covering 54 Vbeta and 13 Jbeta. One entry per CDR3 protein results from TCRdb running MiXCR on the immunoSEQ multiplex PCR reads. The sample consists of 150,000 to 200,000 distinct CDR3 sequences, approximately 93% of them appearing once. The clonotype originates from a human donor with multiple sclerosis. The sample comprised CD4+ T cells from PBMCs.

CDR3 sequence reads: CASSSSSGNSYEQYF. In DNA form, the CDR3 reads TGTGCCAGCAGTTCATCTAGCGGCAATTCCTACGAGCAGTACTTC. The chain joins TRBV28 to TRBJ2-7; 7 nucleotides align to TRBD2. This CDR3 contains 15 residues. Trimming cost V 4 bases and J 1 base; bases outside gene matches: 7. Germline CDR1 reads MDHEN; CDR2 reads SYDVKM. The full variable domain, completed using reference TRBV28 and TRBJ2-7, is DVKVTQSSRYLVKRTGEKVFLECVQDMDHENMFWYRQDPGLGLRLIYFSYDVKMKEKGDIPEGYSVSREKKERFSLILESASTNQTSMYLCASSSSSGNSYEQYFGPGTRLTVT.